This T cell receptor (beta chain) was captured in a study of T cells in Graves' hyperthyroidism and ophthalmopathy. In the study overall: Before any treatment, at initial diagnosis, peripheral blood was collected.

What was amplified from RNA transcripts were TCR beta CDR3 regions. The HTBI set primed first-round TCR CDR3 RT-PCR. TCRdb itself ran the multiplex PCR reads through MiXCR, one entry per CDR3 protein. The profile shows approximately 220,000 distinct CDR3 sequences, around 16% of them singletons. Study-level findings and limits: Using 13 V-J features, a model discriminated ophthalmopathy from stable hyperthyroidism.

This CDR3 comprises 16 residues. Per germline, CDR1 SGDLS and CDR2 YYNGEE. The germline V and J ends were trimmed by 3 bases and 0 bases, with 14 bases remaining between them. This clonotype showed up many times. Its antigen is unidentified. Newly diagnosed hyperthyroidism patients aged 18 to 65 years had disease lasting under 2 months. Uncontrolled infection, other autoimmune disease, pregnancy or lactation disqualified patients from enrolment. Sequenced material: blood. The rearrangement uses TRBV9 and TRBJ2-3; D is perhaps TRBD2 (6 bases). This clonotype was sampled from a man aged 35 to 55 with Graves' hyperthyroidism. In DNA form, the CDR3 reads TGTGCCAGCAGCGCTTCGACTAGTTCTAGCACAGATACGCAGTATTTT. This encodes CASSASTSSSTDTQYF.